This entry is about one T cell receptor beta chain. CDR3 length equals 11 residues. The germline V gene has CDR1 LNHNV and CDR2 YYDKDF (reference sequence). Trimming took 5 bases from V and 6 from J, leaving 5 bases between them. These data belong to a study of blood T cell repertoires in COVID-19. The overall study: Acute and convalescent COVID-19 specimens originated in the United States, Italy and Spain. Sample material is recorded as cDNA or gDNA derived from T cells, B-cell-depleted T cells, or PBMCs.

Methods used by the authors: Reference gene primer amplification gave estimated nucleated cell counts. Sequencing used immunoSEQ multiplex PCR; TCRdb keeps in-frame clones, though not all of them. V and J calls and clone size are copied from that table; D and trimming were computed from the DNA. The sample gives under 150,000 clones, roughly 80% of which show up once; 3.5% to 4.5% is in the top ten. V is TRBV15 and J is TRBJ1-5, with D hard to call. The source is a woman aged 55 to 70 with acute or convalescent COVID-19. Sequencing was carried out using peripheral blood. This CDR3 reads CATSVGQPQHF. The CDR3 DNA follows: TGTGCCACCAGCGTCGGTCAGCCCCAGCATTTT.